Each of the 13 T cell receptor beta chains below was sequenced from the same sample in a study of blood T cell repertoires in COVID-19 (TCRdb year 2020). The library was generated by the immunoSEQ multiplex PCR assay. What TCRdb holds here is the immuneACCESS table cut down to in-frame rearrangements. Part of the clones is not present; checked against another copy, under half of the missing clones reflect an unresolved V gene, and the others are unexplained. The sample records 150,000 to 200,000 clones, roughly 80% of which are singletons. Jointly, the top ten make up approximately 15% of the sample. Sequencing was performed on peripheral blood. The receptors shown here come from a woman of 80 years or more with acute or convalescent COVID-19.

The chain uses TRBV11-3 and TRBJ2-6; D perhaps matches TRBD2 (6 bases). V was clipped by 5 bases and J by 4 bases, with 15 bases between them. The CDR3 consists of 16 residues. Germline V gene sequence: CDR1 SGHNT, CDR2 YENEEA. In DNA, the CDR3 is TGTGCCAGCAGCCGGACGGGGGTTCCCGGGGCCAACGTCCTGACTTTC. It yields the protein CASSRTGVPGANVLTF. The variable domain in full, completed from reference TRBV11-3 and TRBJ2-6, reads EAGVVQSPRYKIIEKKQPVAFWCNPISGHNTLYWYLQNLGQGPELLIRYENEEAVDDSQLPKDRFSAERLKGVDSTLKIQPAELGDSAVYLCASSRTGVPGANVLTFGAGSRLTVL.

The DNA for the CDR3 is TGTGCCGGGTCTAGTGGCGGGTTAAGCACAGATACGCAGTATTTT. This encodes CAGSSGGLSTDTQYF. The chain has TRBV7-9 and TRBJ2-3; possible D gene TRBD2, 5 bases. From germline, CDR1 is SEHNR and CDR2 FQNEAQ (reference sequence). This CDR3 comprises 15 residues. The V and J ends lost 11 bases and 0 bases respectively, with 18 bases between them.

The rearrangement uses TRBV19 and TRBJ2-5; 9 bases align to TRBD2. The CDR3 spans 15 residues. Germline CDR1 LNHDA, CDR2 SQIVND (reference sequence). J was trimmed by 5 bases and V by 1 base; bases with no gene match: 5. CDR3 region: CASSIGAGGWETQYF. The DNA of the CDR3 is TGTGCCAGTAGTATAGGAGCGGGAGGTTGGGAGACCCAGTACTTC.

This clone has a count of ten or more. The chain uses TRBV2 and TRBJ1-1, with TRBD1 identical over 8 bases. V shed 7 bases and J 4 bases; nucleotides not matched to a gene: 8. CDR1 is SNHLY and CDR2 is FYNNEI in the germline V gene. The CDR3 is 14 residues long. The CDR3: CASNPTGTGTEAFF. The CDR3 DNA follows: TGTGCCAGCAACCCGACAGGGACAGGCACTGAAGCTTTCTTT.

The chain combines TRBV28 with TRBJ2-7, with 7 positions matching TRBD2. With 0 bases clipped from V and 4 bases from J, the junction kept 3 bases outside the gene matches. In germline, CDR1 is MDHEN, CDR2 SYDVKM. The CDR3 is made up of 14 amino acids. CDR3 amino acids: CASSLWGGLYEQYF. The DNA of the CDR3 is TGTGCCAGCAGTTTATGGGGAGGGTTATACGAGCAGTACTTC.

The V call is TRBV29-1, the J call TRBJ2-3, with D possibly matching TRBD2 (6 bases). CDR1 is SQVTM and CDR2 is ANQGSEA in the germline V gene. The CDR3 spans 18 residues. V lost 5 bases, J lost 2 bases, and 26 bases lay in between. CDR3 sequence reads: CSVIIPPSAGNPTDTQYF. The CDR3 DNA is TGCAGCGTTATTATTCCCCCTAGTGCGGGAAATCCCACAGATACGCAGTATTTT.

As concerns this clone: A read error may account for a junction end that differs from germline. The chain has TRBV18 and TRBJ2-3; perhaps TRBD2 as D (5 bases). CDR1 KGHSH and CDR2 LQKENI come from the germline V gene. This CDR3 contains 14 residues. CDR3 region: CASSSPAGQDTQYF. The DNA for the CDR3 is TGTGCCAGCTCATCACCTGCGGGCCAGGATACGCAGTATTTT.

A single count supports this clone. This chain joins TRBV4-2 and TRBJ1-5, with D hard to call. The germline gives CDR1 LGHNA, CDR2 YNFKEQ. V was pared by 2 bases and J by 0 bases, with 8 bases between. The CDR3 totals 15 residues. The DNA for the CDR3 is TGTGCCAGCAGCCAAACAGCTTATAGCAATCAGCCCCAGCATTTT. Its protein product is CASSQTAYSNQPQHF.

This clone was seen only once. The chain carries TRBV5-3 and TRBJ2-7, with D possibly TRBD2 on 5 matching bases. TRBV5-3 is an ORF, with its function uncertain. V was pared by 2 bases and J by 3 bases, with 18 bases between. This CDR3 spans 16 amino acids. DNA for the CDR3: TGTGCCAGAAGCTTACCAATTGGCCCCGGAGGCTACGAGCAGTACTTC. Translated, it gives CARSLPIGPGGYEQYF.

This clone was observed once. The J gene is TRBJ2-7, the V gene TRBV5-1, with a possible D match to TRBD1 (5 bases). V was shortened by 4 bases and J by 3 bases, with 11 bases between the two germline ends. The CDR3 is 13 residues long. Germline V gene data show CDR1 as SGHRS and CDR2 as YFSETQ. CDR3 sequence: CASSRSDSYEQYF. DNA of the CDR3: TGCGCCAGCAGCCGATCAGACAGCTACGAGCAGTACTTC. Drawing the rest from reference TRBV5-1 and TRBJ2-7, the complete variable domain is KAGVTQTPRYLIKTRGQQVTLSCSPISGHRSVSWYQQTPGQGLQFLFEYFSETQRNKGNFPGRFSGRQFSNSRSEMNVSTLELGDSALYLCASSRSDSYEQYFGPGTRLTVT.

The CDR3 sequence: CASSRESSYNEQFF. The CDR3 region has the DNA TGTGCCTCAAGCAGGGAAAGCTCCTACAATGAGCAGTTCTTC. The rearrangement links TRBV30 to TRBJ2-1; D is possibly TRBD1 (5 bases). V gave up 7 bases and J gave up 0 bases, with 13 bases separating them. Germline V CDR1 and CDR2: GTSNPN, SVGIG (reference sequence). The CDR3 is made up of 14 amino acids.

The chain is built from TRBV18 and TRBJ2-2, with 12 positions matching TRBD1. The V gene's germline CDR1 is KGHSH and CDR2 LQKENI. The CDR3 has 16 residues. The ends lost 1 base at V and 7 bases at J; junction bases unmatched: 4. The CDR3 DNA sequence: TGTGCCAGCTCACCACTCGGGACAGGGGGCAACGGGGAGCTGTTTTTT. This translates into CASSPLGTGGNGELFF.

This rearrangement joins TRBV18 to TRBJ1-4; D is undetermined. CDR3 length: 14 residues. The V and J ends lost 6 bases and 5 bases respectively, with 13 bases between them. Germline CDR1 and CDR2: KGHSH and LQKENI. The CDR3 region is CASSPNRGNEKLFF. As DNA, the CDR3 is TGTGCCAGCTCTCCCAATCGGGGAAATGAAAAACTGTTTTTT.